The sequence of this T cell receptor beta chain was determined in a study of blood T cell repertoires in COVID-19. Study-wide background: Both acute and convalescent COVID-19 samples were obtained from the United States, Italy and Spain. PBMCs, B-cell-depleted T cells, or T cells provided the cDNA or gDNA that made up the material.

Cohorts were determined from participant-reported clinical history. This CDR3 is built from 14 residues. V was clipped by 5 bases and J by 4 bases, with 11 bases between them. Per germline, CDR1 SNHLY and CDR2 FYNNEI. Per the authors' pipeline: Counts of nucleated cells, estimated from reference gene primer amplification, were obtained. Method: immunoSEQ multiplex PCR; TCRdb's copy keeps in-frame clones and lacks some. V and J calls and clone size are copied from that table; D and trimming were computed from the DNA. The sample carries fewer than 350,000 clones, 87% recorded once. The specimen sequenced was PBMCs or T cells enriched from blood (not recorded which). This sequence joins TRBV2 and TRBJ1-4, with D perhaps TRBD1 (6 bases). The TCR comes from a woman aged 35 to 49 who had recovered from COVID-19. The CDR3 loop is CASSRTAINEKLFF. For the CDR3, the DNA is TGTGCCAGCAGTCGGACAGCGATTAATGAAAAACTGTTTTTT.